This entry features one T cell receptor (beta chain) sequence. The sample is drawn from a study of blood T cell repertoires in COVID-19. Study overall: Donors in the United States, Italy and Spain gave samples during acute or convalescent COVID-19. PBMCs, B-cell-depleted T cells, or T cells were the source of the cDNA or gDNA that made up the material.

Original methodology: Reference gene primers were amplified, and this amplification served to estimate nucleated cell counts. Assay: immunoSEQ multiplex PCR; the TCRdb copy retains only in-frame clones and omits some. V, J and clone size are taken as reported in that table, and D and trimming were inferred from the DNA itself. This table has hundreds of thousands of clones, 70% to 90% appearing once. Per the germline V gene, CDR1 is MDHEN and CDR2 is SYDVKM. J gave up 1 base and V 6 bases, and 3 bases lay outside the gene matches. The CDR3 sequence is 14 residues long. The chain employs TRBV28 and TRBJ1-1; TRBD1 matches 9 bases. The sample comprised peripheral blood. The TCR was taken from a woman between 45 and 65 years old who had recovered from COVID-19. The CDR3 DNA reads TGTGCCAGCAGGCGGACAGGGGAGAACACTGAAGCTTTCTTT. Protein: CASRRTGENTEAFF.